The present TCR beta chain was sequenced within a study of CD8 T cells in Susac syndrome. Random hexamers were used to reverse transcribe an amount of about 0.45 to 1 ug RNA. The CDR3 of TCR beta was amplified by immunoSEQ multiplex PCR across 54 Vbeta and 13 Jbeta. One entry per CDR3 protein, called by TCRdb with MiXCR from the immunoSEQ multiplex PCR reads. The sample holds 90,000 to 150,000 distinct CDR3 sequences, under 95% seen once. TCR beta sequencing was performed on blood CD8+ and CD4+ T cells. Germline V gene sequence: CDR1 LNHDA, CDR2 SQIVND (reference sequence). There are 14 residues in the CDR3. V was pared by 4 bases and J by 2 bases, with 12 bases between.

The sequencing sample was made of CD8+ T cells from PBMCs. This TCR was sampled from a human donor in good health. The chain recombines TRBV19 with TRBJ2-7, with D perhaps matching TRBD1 (6 bases). CDR3 loop: CASSTTAGAYEQYF. The CDR3 bases are TGTGCCAGTAGTACAACGGCAGGGGCCTACGAGCAGTACTTC.